Listed here are 15 T cell receptor beta chains from one sample, sequenced in a study of OX40 agonist ivuxolimab in advanced cancers. Data came from immunoSEQ multiplex PCR; TCRdb stores just in-frame clones and leaves some out. The sample holds roughly 56,000 clones; 84% are singletons and the top ten take roughly 4.4%. The sequencing here drew on CD4+ or CD8+ T cells sorted from blood, taken in a trial of the OX40 agonist ivuxolimab. These receptors all come from an adult with an advanced solid tumor such as melanoma, head and neck, liver or kidney cancer.

This chain links TRBV29-1 with TRBJ2-5; unclear D gene. Germline-derived CDR1 and CDR2 are SQVTM and ANQGSEA. The CDR3 runs to 13 residues. The ends were cut back, 6 bases at V and 1 base at J, with 12 bases in the middle. DNA for the CDR3: TGCAGCGTAGCTGGACCAAGCCAAGAGACCCAGTACTTC. Translating gives CSVAGPSQETQYF.

The chain uses TRBV27 and TRBJ2-1; D is unclear. The V and J ends lost 2 bases and 5 bases respectively, with 4 bases between them. The germline CDR1 and CDR2 sequences are MNHEY and SMNVEV (reference sequence). The CDR3 is 12 amino acids. The CDR3 is CASSLLDNEQFF. DNA for the CDR3: TGTGCCAGCAGTTTACTCGACAATGAGCAGTTCTTC.

The V gene is TRBV13, the J gene TRBJ2-5; 9 nucleotides agree with TRBD2. J gave up 3 bases and V 0 bases, and 8 bases lay outside the gene matches. Germline CDR1 PRHDT, CDR2 FYEKMQ (reference sequence). The CDR3 is 17 amino acids. The CDR3 sequence: CASSLGRLAVGEETQYF. The DNA for the CDR3 is TGTGCCAGCAGCTTAGGAAGACTAGCGGTGGGGGAAGAGACCCAGTACTTC.

V usage is TRBV7-6 and J usage is TRBJ2-3; 9 positions agree with TRBD2. Germline trimming cut 7 bases from V and 6 bases from J; bases unmatched to any gene: 14. Germline values: CDR1 SGHVS, CDR2 FNYEAQ. The CDR3 sequence is 16 residues long. The CDR3 sequence is CASTHFASGVRDTQYF. The CDR3 nucleotides read TGTGCCAGCACCCACTTTGCTAGCGGGGTCCGGGATACGCAGTATTTT.

The gene calls are TRBV29-1 and TRBJ2-7; TRBD2 agrees at 12 bases. The V segment lost 7 bases and the J segment 3 bases; nucleotides outside the gene matches: 4. The length of the CDR3 is 13 residues. Germline lookup yields CDR1 SQVTM and CDR2 ANQGSEA. The CDR3 region has the DNA TGCAGCGCGAGGACTAGCGGGAACTACGAGCAGTACTTC. Translation gives CSARTSGNYEQYF.

This chain links TRBV6-5 with TRBJ1-1, with 9 bases that match TRBD1. This CDR3 region has 14 residues. The germline V gene has CDR1 MNHEY and CDR2 SVGAGI. V shed 2 bases, J shed 6 bases, and the junction held 4 bases outside the gene matches. Written as DNA, the CDR3 is TGTGCCAGCAGTTACCGGGACAGGGTCGCTGAAGCTTTCTTT. This encodes CASSYRDRVAEAFF.

The chain recombines TRBV6-5 with TRBJ1-2; 8 bases agree with TRBD1. The CDR3 is 15 residues long. Germline trimming cut 0 bases from V and 4 bases from J; bases unmatched to any gene: 4. From germline, CDR1 is MNHEY and CDR2 SVGAGI. The CDR3 protein is CASSYSGQGFYGYTF. CDR3 in DNA: TGTGCCAGCAGTTACTCCGGACAGGGATTCTATGGCTACACCTTC.

CDR3 amino acids: CASRRETGHTGELFF. CDR3 nucleotide sequence: TGTGCCAGCCGCCGGGAGACAGGGCACACCGGGGAGCTGTTTTTT. V and J are TRBV2 and TRBJ2-2, with a weak D call TRBD1 (7 bases). V was shortened by 8 bases and J by 3 bases, with 16 bases between the two germline ends. Germline V gene lookup returns CDR1 SNHLY and CDR2 FYNNEI. The CDR3 runs 15 residues.

The chain uses TRBV7-9 and TRBJ1-5, with D perhaps matching TRBD1 (5 bases). Germline-derived CDR1 and CDR2 are SEHNR and FQNEAQ (reference sequence). CDR3 length equals 15 residues. The V gene lost 5 bases and the J gene lost 0 bases, with 11 bases spanning the gap. The CDR3 here is CASSAGGGSNQPQHF. The CDR3 DNA reads TGTGCCAGCAGCGCCGGCGGGGGTAGCAATCAGCCCCAGCATTTT.

This clone was recorded once. V is TRBV12-5 and J is TRBJ2-1; 7 bases line up with TRBD2. V lost 8 bases to trimming and J lost 7 bases; unmatched junction nucleotides: 8. The CDR3 is made up of 13 amino acids. CDR1 and CDR2 (germline): LGHNT, FRNRAP. The DNA of the CDR3 is TGTGCTAGTTTGGCTAGCGGAAGAAATGAGCAGTTCTTC. Translation: CASLASGRNEQFF.

The rearrangement uses TRBV2 and TRBJ1-1, with 9 bases that match TRBD1. CDR3 length equals 14 residues. Germline V CDR1 and CDR2: SNHLY, FYNNEI. V gave up 6 bases and J gave up 10 bases; unmatched junction bases: 12. In DNA form, the CDR3 reads TGTGCCAGCAGCCCGACCGGGACAGGGCGGATAGCTTTCTTT. It encodes CASSPTGTGRIAFF.

The chain links TRBV29-1 to TRBJ2-7; 8 nucleotides agree with TRBD1. The germline V gene has CDR1 SQVTM and CDR2 ANQGSEA. There are 13 residues in the CDR3. With V trimmed by 6 bases and J by 1 base, 5 bases remained unmatched. CDR3 loop: CSVGTGASYEQYF. The CDR3 DNA sequence: TGCAGCGTAGGGACAGGAGCTTCCTACGAGCAGTACTTC.

This clone was recorded once. V gene TRBV6-5 combines with J gene TRBJ1-1; D is uncertain. Trimming stripped 3 bases from V and 4 bases from J, with 9 bases between. CDR1 and CDR2 (germline): MNHEY, SVGAGI. The CDR3 extends over 13 amino acids. CDR3 nucleotide sequence: TGTGCCAGCAGTTATGGGTTAATCACTGAAGCTTTCTTT. Its translation is CASSYGLITEAFF.

The V gene is TRBV28, the J gene TRBJ1-5; no firm D call. The CDR3 runs 15 residues. The germline gives CDR1 MDHEN, CDR2 SYDVKM. V lost 2 bases and J 2 bases, leaving 10 bases between the germline ends. The CDR3 loop is CASSLRIRGNQPQHF. The CDR3 nucleotides read TGTGCCAGCAGTTTACGCATCCGTGGCAATCAGCCCCAGCATTTT.

The chain is built from TRBV30 and TRBJ2-1, with 12 bases lining up with TRBD2. The CDR3 runs 16 residues. Germline-derived CDR1 and CDR2 are GTSNPN and SVGIG (reference sequence). The J segment lost 7 bases and the V segment lost 1 base, leaving 8 bases of the junction unmatched. CDR3 loop: CAWSGLLAGGGNEQFF. The DNA of the CDR3 is TGTGCCTGGAGTGGGCTACTAGCGGGAGGAGGGAATGAGCAGTTCTTC.